The rows below give T cell receptor beta chains drawn from one sample of a study of T cells in localized non-small cell lung cancer. Assay used: immunoSEQ multiplex PCR; TCRdb lists only in-frame clones, some missing. This repertoire shows about 24,000 clones, around 90% found once; its top ten account for approximately 2.7%. The material sequenced was peripheral blood, taken before any cancer treatment. The source of these receptors is a woman between 35 and 75 years old with stage I lung adenocarcinoma. Each CDR3 is given with its conserved first and last residue. The D gene is left open where the match is weak. Clone size is not always given. Where it is, it says once, few, many or a class for expanded clones.

clone_size j_call v_call d_call cdr3_aa cdr3_nt
once TRBJ2-3 TRBV6-6 TRBD1 CASSYFRGLTDTQYF TGTGCCAGCAGTTACTTCAGGGGGCTCACAGATACGCAGTATTTT
- TRBJ2-7 TRBV5-4 - CASRISSSYEQYF TGTGCCAGCAGGATAAGCAGCTCCTACGAGCAGTACTTC
- TRBJ2-3 TRBV5-4 - CASSFPTASTDTQYF TGTGCCAGCAGCTTCCCGACGGCTAGCACAGATACGCAGTATTTT
- TRBJ1-4 TRBV14 - CASSQETAANEKLFF TGTGCCAGCAGCCAAGAGACGGCGGCTAATGAAAAACTGTTTTTT
once TRBJ2-1 TRBV20-1 - CSAVGDDEQFF TGCAGTGCCGTCGGGGACGATGAGCAGTTCTTC
- TRBJ1-1 TRBV7-9 - CASSVRGSPTEAFF TGTGCCAGCAGCGTTAGGGGAAGTCCCACTGAAGCTTTCTTT
- TRBJ2-3 TRBV6-1 - CASSDFSVTDTQYF TGTGCCAGCAGTGACTTTAGTGTCACAGATACGCAGTATTTT
medium-sized TRBJ2-1 TRBV7-9 - CASSSTAPGDNEQFF TGTGCCAGCAGCTCGACAGCCCCCGGGGACAATGAGCAGTTCTTC
- TRBJ1-4 TRBV5-1 TRBD1 CASSLAGQANEKLFF TGCGCCAGCAGCTTGGCGGGACAGGCGAATGAAAAACTGTTTTTT
- TRBJ2-2 TRBV7-9 - CASSHSGTHNTGELFF TGTGCCAGCAGCCATTCCGGGACACATAACACCGGGGAGCTGTTTTTT
- TRBJ1-2 TRBV5-1 TRBD1 CASSLGDRNYGYTF TGCGCCAGCAGCTTGGGGGACAGAAATTATGGCTACACCTTC
- TRBJ2-3 TRBV28 - CASTMTSTDTQYF TGTGCCAGCACCATGACTAGCACAGATACGCAGTATTTT
- TRBJ2-2 TRBV11-2 - CASSGQAIGAGELFF TGTGCCAGCAGCGGGCAGGCCATCGGGGCCGGGGAGCTGTTTTTT
- TRBJ2-7 TRBV19 - CASRGDGYEQYF TGTGCCAGTAGGGGCGACGGATACGAGCAGTACTTC
- TRBJ1-2 TRBV27 TRBD1 CASSLYPPWTGAHYGYTF TGTGCCAGCAGTTTATACCCCCCCTGGACAGGGGCGCACTATGGCTACACCTTC
- TRBJ2-7 TRBV6-1 - CASKAHSTYEQYF TGTGCCAGCAAGGCCCACAGCACCTACGAGCAGTACTTC
few TRBJ1-1 TRBV29-1 - CSVRDPLMNTEAFF TGCAGCGTCCGGGACCCGTTGATGAACACTGAAGCTTTCTTT
- TRBJ2-7 TRBV29-1 - CSVGSGPDYEQYF TGCAGCGTTGGTTCAGGACCGGATTACGAGCAGTACTTC
once TRBJ2-5 TRBV27 TRBD2 CAVRTSGSRETQYF TGTGCCGTACGGACTAGCGGGAGTCGGGAGACCCAGTACTTC
- TRBJ1-2 TRBV10-3 TRBD1 CAISLTGGQASGYTF TGTGCCATCAGCCTGACAGGGGGTCAGGCTAGCGGCTACACCTTC
- TRBJ2-3 TRBV5-1 TRBD1 CASGTGTGLSDTQYF TGCGCCAGCGGAACCGGGACAGGGTTATCAGATACGCAGTATTTT
- TRBJ2-2 TRBV9 TRBD2 CASSEGLAINTGELFF TGTGCCAGCAGCGAGGGACTAGCGATAAACACCGGGGAGCTGTTTTTT
- TRBJ1-2 TRBV6-1 TRBD1 CASSVGQGIDGYTF TGTGCCAGCAGCGTTGGACAGGGGATAGATGGCTACACCTTC